Presented here are 8 T cell receptor beta chains from one specimen sequenced in a study of T cells in narcolepsy. Profiling relied on immunoSEQ multiplex PCR, and the TCRdb table lists in-frame clones only, not all of them. The data contain 25,000 to 35,000 clones, approximately 80% of them singletons. The sequenced sample consisted of CD45RA- memory CD4+ T cells from PBMCs. The origin of the receptors is a human donor with narcolepsy.

This clone was counted between two and nine times. CDR3 sequence reads: CASVLALQETQYF. The DNA of the CDR3 is TGTGCCAGCGTCCTAGCGTTACAAGAGACCCAGTACTTC. The chain is built from TRBV5-5 and TRBJ2-5, with D possibly being TRBD2 (6 bases). CDR1 is SGHKS, CDR2 YYEKEE, per germline (reference sequence). Trimming left V 7 bases short and J 2 bases short, with 12 bases between. This CDR3 is built from 13 residues.

This chain joins TRBV6-1 and TRBJ1-1, with TRBD1 as a possible D gene (5 bases). Germline V CDR1 and CDR2: MNHNS, SASEGT. CDR3 length equals 12 residues. V shed 6 bases and J shed 4 bases, with 9 bases lying between them. The CDR3 reads CASRQGTTEAFF. The CDR3, as DNA: TGTGCCAGCAGGCAGGGCACCACTGAAGCTTTCTTT.

The DNA for the CDR3 is TGTGCCACCAGCAGAGCTTCGACAGCGGCCAGGGAAAAACTGTTTTTT. It is translated as CATSRASTAAREKLFF. The V call is TRBV15, the J call TRBJ1-4; possibly TRBD1 for D (5 bases). Germline-derived CDR1 and CDR2 are LNHNV and YYDKDF (reference sequence). Deletions cut 1 base from V and 8 bases from J, with 17 bases between. CDR3 length: 16 amino acids.

V and J are TRBV7-2 and TRBJ1-2, with 8 bases matching TRBD1. The germline CDR1 and CDR2 sequences are SGHTA and FQGNSA. This CDR3 region has 14 residues. The trim removed 3 bases at V and 8 bases at J, leaving 8 bases unmatched. CDR3 residues: CASSFRAGGMGYTF. The CDR3 bases are TGTGCCAGCAGCTTCCGGGCAGGGGGCATGGGCTACACCTTC.

V gene TRBV20-1 combines with J gene TRBJ1-2; no definite D call. Germline loops: CDR1 DFQATT, CDR2 SNEGSKA (reference sequence). The CDR3 runs 11 residues. The V end was cut by 3 bases, the J end by 6 bases, with 8 bases between. CDR3 nucleotides: TGCAGTGCTAGTTTGGAGGATGGCTACACCTTC. Translating gives CSASLEDGYTF.

The CDR3 region is CASIDSWAGNTIYF. In nucleotides, the CDR3 is TGTGCCAGCATCGACTCGTGGGCTGGAAACACCATATATTTT. The chain combines TRBV6-5 with TRBJ1-3; D not certain. Trimming shortened V by 7 bases and J by 2 bases, and 12 bases separated the two germline ends. The CDR3 is made up of 14 amino acids. Germline-derived CDR1 and CDR2 are MNHEY and SVGAGI.

The gene calls are TRBV7-2 and TRBJ1-1, with D maybe TRBD1 (5 bases). Looked up from germline, CDR1 is SGHTA and CDR2 is FQGNSA. V lost 5 bases to trimming and J lost 4 bases, with 8 bases between them. The CDR3 is made up of 12 amino acids. This CDR3 reads CASSHGATEAFF. The CDR3 nucleotides read TGTGCCAGCAGCCATGGGGCCACTGAAGCTTTCTTT.

This chain uses TRBV5-6 with TRBJ2-7; D is perhaps TRBD1 or TRBD2 (5 bases each). V lost 4 bases to trimming and J lost 6 bases, with 20 bases between them. Germline CDR1 and CDR2: SGHDT and YYEEEE. The CDR3 is made up of 15 amino acids. CDR3 residues: CASSETGTQVREQYF. For the CDR3, the DNA is TGTGCCAGCAGCGAGACCGGGACCCAGGTCCGCGAGCAGTACTTC. The full variable domain, in which reference TRBV5-6 and TRBJ2-7 provide the parts outside the CDR3, is DAGVTQSPTHLIKTRGQQVTLRCSPKSGHDTVSWYQQALGQGPQFIFQYYEEEERQRGNFPDRFSGHQFPNYSSELNVNALLLGDSALYLCASSETGTQVREQYFGPGTRLTVT.